The 21 T cell receptor beta chains listed next were all sequenced from one sample in a study of T cell changes during pregnancy in multiple sclerosis. Only in-frame clones appear in the TCRdb table, and some are missing; sequencing was by immunoSEQ multiplex PCR. The data hold 50,000 to 65,000 clones, with about 91% observed a single time. Sample: CD4+ T cells from peripheral blood mononuclear cells, taken in the first trimester of pregnancy. These receptors were collected from a female donor with multiple sclerosis, enrolled in a pregnancy study.

The gene calls are TRBV14 and TRBJ2-5, with D unresolved. The V and J ends lost 0 bases and 5 bases respectively, with 10 bases between them. Germline V CDR1 and CDR2: SGHDN, FVKESK. CDR3 length: 14 residues. The CDR3 spells CASSQDSDGETQYF. CDR3 nucleotides: TGTGCCAGCAGCCAAGATTCCGACGGGGAGACCCAGTACTTC. Using reference TRBV14 and TRBJ2-5 for the parts outside the CDR3, the full variable domain is EAGVTQFPSHSVIEKGQTVTLRCDPISGHDNLYWYRRVMGKEIKFLLHFVKESKQDESGMPNNRFLAERTGGTYSTLKVQPAELEDSGVYFCASSQDSDGETQYFGPGTRLLVL.

The V call is TRBV7-2, the J call TRBJ2-6, with TRBD1 identical over 8 bases. V lost 5 bases and J lost 0; bases outside the gene matches: 6. This CDR3 region has 17 residues. Germline CDR1 SGHTA, CDR2 FQGNSA. The CDR3 protein is CASSRGQGYSGANVLTF. For the CDR3, the DNA is TGTGCCAGCAGCCGCGGACAGGGTTACTCTGGGGCCAACGTCCTGACTTTC. The complete variable domain, with remaining parts taken from reference TRBV7-2 and TRBJ2-6, reads GAGVSQSPSNKVTEKGKDVELRCDPISGHTALYWYRQSLGQGLEFLIYFQGNSAPDKSGLPSDRFSAERTGGSVSTLTIQRTQQEDSAVYLCASSRGQGYSGANVLTFGAGSRLTVL.

Written as DNA, the CDR3 is TGTGCCAGCAGCGATATTGGAGGTCAGCCCCAGCATTTT. Translation: CASSDIGGQPQHF. This chain connects TRBV7-2 to TRBJ1-5; D is undetermined. Germline V CDR1 and CDR2: SGHTA, FQGNSA. CDR3 length: 13 residues. Trimming shortened V by 5 bases and J by 6 bases, and 11 bases separated the two germline ends. The full variable domain, completed using reference TRBV7-2 and TRBJ1-5, is GAGVSQSPSNKVTEKGKDVELRCDPISGHTALYWYRQSLGQGLEFLIYFQGNSAPDKSGLPSDRFSAERTGGSVSTLTIQRTQQEDSAVYLCASSDIGGQPQHFGDGTRLSIL.

The rearrangement joins TRBV25-1 to TRBJ2-2; 8 nucleotides agree with TRBD1. J gave up 3 bases and V 6 bases, and 3 bases lay outside the gene matches. CDR1 and CDR2 (germline): MGHDK, SYGVNS. The CDR3 is 14 amino acids. DNA for the CDR3: TGTGCCAGCAGCCTACAGGGGGACACCGGGGAGCTGTTTTTT. Translating gives CASSLQGDTGELFF. Based on the CDR3 plus reference TRBV25-1 and TRBJ2-2, the full variable domain is EADIYQTPRYLVIGTGKKITLECSQTMGHDKMYWYQQDPGMELHLIHYSYGVNSTEKGDLSSESTVSRIRTEHFPLTLESARPSHTSQYLCASSLQGDTGELFFGEGSRLTVL.

Only one count was recorded for this clone. The rearrangement links TRBV19 to TRBJ2-3; unclear D gene. Trimming left V 4 bases short and J 1 base short, with 9 bases between. Germline CDR1 and CDR2: LNHDA and SQIVND (reference sequence). The CDR3 totals 14 residues. The DNA for the CDR3 is TGTGCCAGTAGTAGCCTCCGCGGCACAGATACGCAGTATTTT. Translation: CASSSLRGTDTQYF.

The genes are TRBV18 and TRBJ1-1; weak D call: TRBD1 (6 bases). Germline V gene data show CDR1 as KGHSH and CDR2 as LQKENI. The ends were cut back, 4 bases at V and 7 bases at J, with 13 bases in the middle. This CDR3 is built from 13 residues. The CDR3 bases are TGTGCCAGCTCACGACAAGGGGGTATTGAAGCTTTCTTT. Protein sequence: CASSRQGGIEAFF.

The V and J genes are TRBV9 and TRBJ2-3, with D tentatively TRBD2 (5 bases). The CDR3 spans 12 residues. The V gene's germline CDR1 is SGDLS and CDR2 YYNGEE. V was clipped by 2 bases and J by 6 bases, with 7 bases between them. DNA for the CDR3: TGTGCCAGCAGCGTTACGGGGGATACGCAGTATTTT. Translating gives CASSVTGDTQYF.

The genes are TRBV10-3 and TRBJ1-1; 7 positions match TRBD1. CDR1 is ENHRY and CDR2 is SYGVKD in the germline V gene. With V trimmed by 10 bases and J by 1 base, 6 bases remained unmatched. The CDR3 is 13 amino acids. Here the CDR3 DNA reads TGTGCCACGGGACAGCTCCCGAACACTGAAGCTTTCTTT. Encoded protein: CATGQLPNTEAFF.

The J gene is TRBJ2-4, the V gene TRBV5-4; D not resolved. V was trimmed by 4 bases and J by 8 bases, leaving 25 bases between them. Germline V CDR1 and CDR2: SGHNT, YYREEE (reference sequence). CDR3 length: 17 residues. CDR3: CASSPTISTFGVYIQYF. CDR3 bases: TGTGCCAGCAGCCCCACCATCTCGACCTTCGGAGTTTACATTCAGTACTTC.

The rearrangement links TRBV7-6 to TRBJ1-2; 7 bases agree with TRBD1. Trimming cost V 5 bases and J 2 bases; bases outside gene matches: 17. CDR1 is SGHVS, CDR2 FNYEAQ, per germline. The CDR3 length is 18 residues. CDR3 sequence (DNA): TGTGCCAGCAGCCCCGGTCCCAGGGGGTTGAAAGCGAACTATGGCTACACCTTC. It is translated as CASSPGPRGLKANYGYTF.

V and J are TRBV5-4 and TRBJ1-2; no firm D call. CDR3 length: 14 residues. The V gene's germline CDR1 is SGHNT and CDR2 YYREEE (reference sequence). With 6 bases removed from V and 2 bases from J, the gap between germline ends came to 14 bases. The CDR3: CASNFDGENYGYTF. Here the CDR3 DNA reads TGTGCCAGCAACTTCGACGGGGAAAACTATGGCTACACCTTC. Variable domain in full (rest from reference TRBV5-4 and TRBJ1-2): ETGVTQSPTHLIKTRGQQVTLRCSSQSGHNTVSWYQQALGQGPQFIFQYYREEENGRGNFPPRFSGLQFPNYSSELNVNALELDDSALYLCASNFDGENYGYTFGSGTRLTVV.

The genes are TRBV27 and TRBJ1-3, with 9 bases lining up with TRBD1. The CDR3 length is 15 residues. Germline lookup yields CDR1 MNHEY and CDR2 SMNVEV (reference sequence). Trimming took 5 bases from V and 5 from J; bases not matched to a gene: 7. Written as DNA, the CDR3 is TGTGCCAGCAGTCCCGGGACAGGGCTTAGAAACACCATATATTTT. Translated, it gives CASSPGTGLRNTIYF.

This clone was counted between two and nine times. The chain joins TRBV4-2 to TRBJ1-4, with TRBD1 as a possible D gene (5 bases). Germline V lookup: CDR1 LGHNA, CDR2 YNFKEQ. The CDR3 is made up of 17 amino acids. Trimming shortened V by 0 bases and J by 5 bases, and 16 bases separated the two germline ends. CDR3 nucleotide sequence: TGTGCCAGCAGCCAAGATATTTCAGGGTCGGCGAATGAAAAACTGTTTTTT. It translates to CASSQDISGSANEKLFF.

This clone was recorded once. This rearrangement joins TRBV19 to TRBJ2-2; D not certain. Germline values: CDR1 LNHDA, CDR2 SQIVND (reference sequence). The CDR3 contains 10 residues. The CDR3 sequence: CAVGTGELFF. The CDR3 region has the DNA TGTGCTGTCGGGACCGGGGAGCTGTTTTTT.

This clone has only a few counts. V usage is TRBV7-3 and J usage is TRBJ2-7, with D possibly being TRBD2 (6 bases). V shed 3 bases and J shed 3 bases, with 12 bases lying between them. Germline V lookup: CDR1 SGHTA, CDR2 FQGTGA. The CDR3 consists of 14 residues. CDR3 loop: CASSFGGSNYEQYF. CDR3 DNA sequence: TGTGCCAGCAGCTTCGGGGGAAGCAACTACGAGCAGTACTTC.

The CDR3 DNA follows: TGTGCCAGCAGCTTTCTCGCTACCGATACGCAGTATTTT. Translation gives CASSFLATDTQYF. The chain has TRBV7-3 and TRBJ2-3; D ambiguous. Germline CDR1 and CDR2: SGHTA and FQGTGA. The CDR3 has 13 residues. V gave up 3 bases and J gave up 6 bases, with 10 bases separating them. Full variable domain (remainder filled in from reference TRBV7-3 and TRBJ2-3): GAGVSQTPSNKVTEKGKYVELRCDPISGHTALYWYRQSLGQGPEFLIYFQGTGAADDSGLPNDRFFAVRPEGSVSTLKIQRTERGDSAVYLCASSFLATDTQYFGPGTRLTVL.

The rearrangement links TRBV18 to TRBJ2-5; possibly TRBD1 for D (6 bases). CDR1 KGHSH and CDR2 LQKENI come from the germline V gene. The CDR3 consists of 15 residues. V lost 8 bases to trimming and J lost 5 bases, with 21 bases between them. DNA for the CDR3: TGTGCCAGCACCCAACATACAGGGTCGGGGGAGACCCAGTACTTC. Amino acids: CASTQHTGSGETQYF.

This CDR3 reads CSALGGGQETQYF. As DNA, the CDR3 is TGCAGCGCTTTGGGGGGTGGGCAAGAGACCCAGTACTTC. The chain links TRBV29-1 to TRBJ2-5, with D possibly matching TRBD2 (6 bases). This CDR3 has 13 amino acids. The ends were cut back, 7 bases at V and 2 bases at J, with 14 bases in the middle. Germline V gene lookup returns CDR1 SQVTM and CDR2 ANQGSEA.

The gene calls are TRBV15 and TRBJ2-7; no definite D call. Germline V CDR1 and CDR2: LNHNV, YYDKDF (reference sequence). This CDR3 has 13 residues. The germline V and J ends were trimmed by 4 bases and 3 bases, with 10 bases remaining between them. The CDR3 is CATSKETRYEQYF. CDR3 nucleotide sequence: TGTGCCACCAGCAAGGAGACCCGCTACGAGCAGTACTTC.

This clone was seen just once. This chain connects TRBV13 to TRBJ1-2; D call uncertain. CDR1 and CDR2 (germline): PRHDT, FYEKMQ (reference sequence). V was cut by 4 bases and J by 5 bases, with 14 bases left in between. The CDR3 extends over 14 amino acids. CDR3 bases: TGTGCCAGCAGCTCCAACCTGGACTGGTATGGCTACACCTTC. It specifies CASSSNLDWYGYTF. The whole variable domain, remainder taken from reference TRBV13 and TRBJ1-2, is AAGVIQSPRHLIKEKRETATLKCYPIPRHDTVYWYQQGPGQDPQFLISFYEKMQSDKGSIPDRFSAQQFSDYHSELNMSSLELGDSALYFCASSSNLDWYGYTFGSGTRLTVV.

The gene calls are TRBV30 and TRBJ1-6, with 11 bases identical to TRBD1. This CDR3 spans 18 amino acids. Trimming removed 6 bases from V and 6 bases from J; junction bases left unmatched: 16. Germline CDR1 reads GTSNPN; CDR2 reads SVGIG (reference sequence). The CDR3 nucleotides read TGTGCCTGTCAGGACAGGGGGCTGAATAATAGGGGTAATTCACCCCTCCACTTT. Its protein product is CACQDRGLNNRGNSPLHF.